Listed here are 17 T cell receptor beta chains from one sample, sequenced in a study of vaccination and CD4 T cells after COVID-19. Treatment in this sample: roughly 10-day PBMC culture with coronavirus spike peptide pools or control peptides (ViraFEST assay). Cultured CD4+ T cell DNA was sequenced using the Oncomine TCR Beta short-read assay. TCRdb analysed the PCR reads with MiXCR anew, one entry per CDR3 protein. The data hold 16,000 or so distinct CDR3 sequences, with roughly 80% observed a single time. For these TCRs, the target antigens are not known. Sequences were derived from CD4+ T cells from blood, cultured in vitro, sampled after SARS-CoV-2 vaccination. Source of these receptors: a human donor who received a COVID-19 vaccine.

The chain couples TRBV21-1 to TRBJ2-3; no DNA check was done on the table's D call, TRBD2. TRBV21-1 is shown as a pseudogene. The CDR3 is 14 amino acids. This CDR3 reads CASSWTSGRKTQYF. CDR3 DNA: TGTGCCAGCAGCTGGACTAGCGGGAGGAAGACGCAGTATTTT.

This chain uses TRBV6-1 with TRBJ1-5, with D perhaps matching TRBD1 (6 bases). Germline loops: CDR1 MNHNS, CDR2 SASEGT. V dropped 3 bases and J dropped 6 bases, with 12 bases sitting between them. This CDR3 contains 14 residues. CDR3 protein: CASSDFRGAQPQHF. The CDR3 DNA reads TGTGCCAGCAGTGATTTCAGGGGCGCTCAGCCCCAGCATTTT.

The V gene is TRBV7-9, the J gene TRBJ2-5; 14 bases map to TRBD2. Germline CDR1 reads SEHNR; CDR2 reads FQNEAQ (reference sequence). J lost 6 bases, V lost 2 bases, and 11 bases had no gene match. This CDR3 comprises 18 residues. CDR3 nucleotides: TGTGCCAGCAGCTTAATACGACTAGCGGGGGGGCTGAGAAAGACCCAGTACTTC. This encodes CASSLIRLAGGLRKTQYF.

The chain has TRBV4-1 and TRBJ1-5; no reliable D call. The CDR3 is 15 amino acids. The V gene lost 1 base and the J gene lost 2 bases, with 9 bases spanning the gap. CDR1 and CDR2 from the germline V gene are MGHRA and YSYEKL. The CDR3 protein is CASSQATGGNQPQHF. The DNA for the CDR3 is TGCGCCAGCAGCCAAGCTACGGGAGGCAATCAGCCCCAGCATTTT.

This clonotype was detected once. This CDR3 reads CASSESGFNYGYTF. The CDR3 DNA reads TGTGCCAGCAGTGAGTCTGGGTTTAACTATGGCTACACCTTC. This chain uses TRBV25-1 with TRBJ1-2, with D hard to call. The germline V gene has CDR1 MGHDK and CDR2 SYGVNS. This CDR3 has 14 residues. V shed 3 bases and J shed 1 base, with 9 bases lying between them.

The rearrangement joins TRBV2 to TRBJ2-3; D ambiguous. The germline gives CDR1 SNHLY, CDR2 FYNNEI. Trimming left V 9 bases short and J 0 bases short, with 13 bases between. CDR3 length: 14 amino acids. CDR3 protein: CASTPHASTDTQYF. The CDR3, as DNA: TGTGCCAGTACACCCCACGCTAGCACAGATACGCAGTATTTT. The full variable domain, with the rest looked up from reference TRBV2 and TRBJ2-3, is EPEVTQTPSHQVTQMGQEVILRCVPISNHLYFYWYRQILGQKVEFLVSFYNNEISEKSEIFDDQFSVERPDGSNFTLKIRSTKLEDSAMYFCASTPHASTDTQYFGPGTRLTVL.

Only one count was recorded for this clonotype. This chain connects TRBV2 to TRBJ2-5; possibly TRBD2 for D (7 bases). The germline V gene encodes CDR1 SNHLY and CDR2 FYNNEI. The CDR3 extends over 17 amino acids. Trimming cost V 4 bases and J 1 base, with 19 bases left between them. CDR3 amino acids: CASSAPLGGGIQETQYF. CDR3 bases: TGTGCCAGCAGTGCTCCCCTAGGGGGGGGGATCCAAGAGACCCAGTACTTC.

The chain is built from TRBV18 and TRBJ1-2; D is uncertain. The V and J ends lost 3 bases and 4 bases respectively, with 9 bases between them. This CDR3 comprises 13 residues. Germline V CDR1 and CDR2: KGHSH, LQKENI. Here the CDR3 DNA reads TGTGCCAGCTCACCCGAGGACCGCTATGGCTACACCTTC. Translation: CASSPEDRYGYTF.

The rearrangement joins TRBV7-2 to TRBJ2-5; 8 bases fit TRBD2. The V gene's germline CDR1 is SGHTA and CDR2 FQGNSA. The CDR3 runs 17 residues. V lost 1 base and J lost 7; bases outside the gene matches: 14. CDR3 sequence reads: CASSLVGAGARGGTQYF. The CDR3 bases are TGTGCCAGCAGCTTAGTCGGAGCGGGGGCCCGGGGAGGGACCCAGTACTTC.

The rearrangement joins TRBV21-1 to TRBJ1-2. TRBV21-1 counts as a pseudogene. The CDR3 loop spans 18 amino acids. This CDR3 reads CASSLMRTLKVTNYGYTF. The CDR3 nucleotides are TGTGCCAGCAGCCTAATGCGGACCCTAAAAGTTACTAACTATGGCTACACCTTC.

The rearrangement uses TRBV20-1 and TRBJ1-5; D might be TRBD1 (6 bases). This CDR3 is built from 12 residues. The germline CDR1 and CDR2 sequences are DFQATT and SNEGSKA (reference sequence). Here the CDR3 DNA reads TGCGGCGGGGGGCGTAGCAATCAGCCCCAGCATTTT. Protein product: CGGGRSNQPQHF.

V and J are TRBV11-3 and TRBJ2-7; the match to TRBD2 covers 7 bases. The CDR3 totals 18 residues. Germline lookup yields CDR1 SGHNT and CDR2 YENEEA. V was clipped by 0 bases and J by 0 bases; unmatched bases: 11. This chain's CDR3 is CASSLEIAGDTYSYEQYF. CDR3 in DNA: TGTGCCAGCAGCTTAGAAATAGCGGGTGACACCTACTCCTACGAGCAGTACTTC.

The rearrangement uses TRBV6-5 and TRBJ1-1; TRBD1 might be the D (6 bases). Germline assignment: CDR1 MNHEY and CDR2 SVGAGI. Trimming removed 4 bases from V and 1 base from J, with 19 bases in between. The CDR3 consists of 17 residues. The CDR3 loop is CASSSTSYRAGNTEAFF. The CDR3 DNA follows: TGTGCCAGCAGTTCTACTTCCTACAGGGCCGGGAACACTGAAGCTTTCTTT.

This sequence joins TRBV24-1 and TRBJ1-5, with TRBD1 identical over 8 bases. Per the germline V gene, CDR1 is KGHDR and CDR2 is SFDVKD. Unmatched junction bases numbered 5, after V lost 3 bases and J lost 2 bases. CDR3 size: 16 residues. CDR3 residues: CATSDAGGEGNQPQHF. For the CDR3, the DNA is TGTGCCACCAGTGATGCAGGGGGCGAGGGCAATCAGCCCCAGCATTTT.

The DNA for the CDR3 is TGTGCCAGCAGCCCGGGGACAGAATGGACTGAAGCTTTCTTT. Encoded protein: CASSPGTEWTEAFF. This chain joins TRBV11-2 and TRBJ1-1; 7 nucleotides agree with TRBD1. This CDR3 region has 14 residues. Losses at the gene ends were 5 bases for V and 5 bases for J; bases not matched to a gene: 8. Germline V CDR1 and CDR2: SGHAT, FQNNGV.

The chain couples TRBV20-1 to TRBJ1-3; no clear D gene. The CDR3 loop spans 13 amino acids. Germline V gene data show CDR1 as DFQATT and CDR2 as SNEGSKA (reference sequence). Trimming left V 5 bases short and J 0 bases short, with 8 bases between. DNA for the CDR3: TGCAGTGCTCACCTTTCCTCTGGAAACACCATATATTTT. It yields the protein CSAHLSSGNTIYF.

The chain's CDR3 is CSARGTGEPYGYTF. The CDR3 bases are TGCAGTGCTAGAGGGACAGGCGAACCCTATGGCTACACCTTC. The chain has TRBV20-1 and TRBJ1-2, with 7 positions matching TRBD1. The CDR3 has 14 residues. Germline CDR1 reads DFQATT; CDR2 reads SNEGSKA (reference sequence). V trimming: 1 base; J trimming: 4 bases; junction bases outside the gene matches: 6.